This passage covers 2 T cell receptor beta chains from one sample sequenced in a study of OX40 agonist ivuxolimab in advanced cancers. Using immunoSEQ multiplex PCR, the repertoire was profiled, and TCRdb retains in-frame clones only, with some absent. Of approximately 70,000 clones in the sample, about 86% are singletons; the top ten hold over 2%. Sequenced here: CD4+ or CD8+ T cells sorted from blood, sampled in a trial of the OX40 agonist ivuxolimab. The receptors derive from an adult with an advanced solid tumor such as melanoma, head and neck, liver or kidney cancer.

The rearrangement uses TRBV12-2 and TRBJ2-1; the table calls TRBD1, which could not be checked here. TRBV12-2 constitutes a pseudogene. This CDR3 has 16 amino acids. CDR3 nucleotides: TGTGCAAGTCGCGACCGACAGGGGAGCTCCTACAATGAGCAGTTCTTC. This sequence encodes CASRDRQGSSYNEQFF.

The J gene is TRBJ2-7, the V gene TRBV4-3; unclear D gene. In germline, CDR1 is LGHNA, CDR2 YSLEER. This CDR3 contains 13 residues. V was cut by 3 bases and J by 7 bases, with 13 bases left in between. CDR3 sequence: CASSHDSGGEQYF. For the CDR3, the DNA is TGCGCCAGCAGCCATGATTCGGGTGGGGAGCAGTACTTC.